These 12 T cell receptor beta chains were sequenced from one sample in a study of T cell changes during pregnancy in multiple sclerosis. Method: immunoSEQ multiplex PCR; TCRdb's copy keeps in-frame clones and lacks some. This table holds around 63,000 clones, 91% found once. Sequences were derived from peripheral blood, sampled in the third trimester of pregnancy. The receptors here all came from a female donor in good health, enrolled as a control in a pregnancy study.

The V call is TRBV23-1, the J call TRBJ1-2, with D unclear. TRBV23-1 qualifies as an ORF whose function is uncertain. The germline V and J ends were trimmed by 6 bases and 8 bases, with 13 bases remaining between them. The CDR3 contains 12 residues. CDR3 protein: CASRLGCRGYTF. The CDR3 region has the DNA TGCGCCAGCAGGCTAGGTTGTCGGGGCTACACCTTC.

The gene calls are TRBV5-1 and TRBJ1-2; D is ambiguous. This CDR3 has 14 amino acids. V gave up 0 bases and J gave up 6 bases, with 12 bases separating them. Per the germline V gene, CDR1 is SGHRS and CDR2 is YFSETQ. CDR3 residues: CASSLVGGSNGYTF. The CDR3 DNA reads TGCGCCAGCAGCTTGGTTGGAGGCAGTAATGGCTACACCTTC.

The rearrangement uses TRBV27 and TRBJ1-6; tentatively, D is TRBD1 (5 bases). The CDR3 has 13 residues. CDR1 is MNHEY and CDR2 is SMNVEV in the germline V gene (reference sequence). The V end was cut by 6 bases, the J end by 7 bases, with 10 bases between. The CDR3: CASSLDINSPLHF. The DNA for the CDR3 is TGTGCCAGCAGCTTGGACATAAATTCACCCCTCCACTTT.

CDR3 DNA: TGTGCCAGCAGCTACGACAGGGGAGGCACTGAAGCTTTCTTT. This codes for CASSYDRGGTEAFF. This rearrangement joins TRBV5-4 to TRBJ1-1; TRBD1 matches 8 bases. Trimming at V came to 3 bases and at J to 4 bases, leaving 5 bases not matched to a gene. CDR1 and CDR2 from the germline V gene are SGHNT and YYREEE (reference sequence). This CDR3 region has 14 residues.

The chain combines TRBV19 with TRBJ1-1; TRBD1 matches 7 bases. V shed 0 bases and J 4 bases; nucleotides not matched to a gene: 8. From germline, CDR1 is LNHDA and CDR2 SQIVND (reference sequence). The length of the CDR3 is 16 residues. This CDR3 reads CASSIDPGQMGTEAFF. Written as DNA, the CDR3 is TGTGCCAGTAGTATAGATCCGGGACAGATGGGCACTGAAGCTTTCTTT.

The V gene is TRBV11-1, the J gene TRBJ2-7; 10 nucleotides agree with TRBD2. The CDR3 is 15 residues long. V was clipped by 5 bases and J by 2 bases; unmatched bases: 6. Per germline, CDR1 SGHAT and CDR2 FQDESV (reference sequence). The DNA of the CDR3 is TGTGCCAGCAGCCCCCGGACTAGCGGCACCTACGAGCAGTACTTC. Translating it yields CASSPRTSGTYEQYF.

This clone was found once. V gene TRBV28 combines with J gene TRBJ1-5; D is undetermined. This CDR3 region has 15 residues. Germline lookup yields CDR1 MDHEN and CDR2 SYDVKM. The V end was cut by 5 bases, the J end by 3 bases, with 14 bases between. CDR3 sequence reads: CASSPPVGSNQPQHF. CDR3 nucleotide sequence: TGTGCCAGCAGTCCCCCGGTCGGGTCCAATCAGCCCCAGCATTTT. The full variable domain, rest sourced from reference TRBV28 and TRBJ1-5, is DVKVTQSSRYLVKRTGEKVFLECVQDMDHENMFWYRQDPGLGLRLIYFSYDVKMKEKGDIPEGYSVSREKKERFSLILESASTNQTSMYLCASSPPVGSNQPQHFGDGTRLSIL.

The chain joins TRBV7-9 to TRBJ1-4, with D perhaps TRBD1 (5 bases). The CDR3 totals 15 residues. The V end was cut by 5 bases, the J end by 7 bases, with 17 bases between. Germline V gene sequence: CDR1 SEHNR, CDR2 FQNEAQ (reference sequence). As DNA, the CDR3 is TGTGCCAGCAGCCTGGGCGGGGGAGGAGGTGAAAAACTGTTTTTT. Translation gives CASSLGGGGGEKLFF. The complete variable domain, with remaining parts taken from reference TRBV7-9 and TRBJ1-4, reads DTGVSQNPRHKITKRGQNVTFRCDPISEHNRLYWYRQTLGQGPEFLTYFQNEAQLEKSRLLSDRFSAERPKGSFSTLEIQRTEQGDSAMYLCASSLGGGGGEKLFFGSGTQLSVL.

The V and J genes are TRBV29-1 and TRBJ2-7, with 8 bases identical to TRBD2. Germline-derived CDR1 and CDR2 are SQVTM and ANQGSEA. The CDR3 is 15 residues long. V gave up 0 bases and J gave up 4 bases; unmatched junction bases: 8. The CDR3 sequence: CSVEEVSGNPYEQYF. CDR3 nucleotide sequence: TGCAGCGTTGAAGAAGTTAGCGGGAATCCTTACGAGCAGTACTTC.

The CDR3 DNA follows: TGTGCCAGCAGTTTTCGGTTCTACGAGCAGTACTTC. Its translation is CASSFRFYEQYF. The V and J genes are TRBV28 and TRBJ2-7; D is unresolved. The CDR3 extends over 12 amino acids. CDR1 and CDR2 (germline): MDHEN, SYDVKM. Trimming shortened V by 3 bases and J by 3 bases, and 6 bases separated the two germline ends.

The chain uses TRBV7-2 and TRBJ2-2; 9 bases fit TRBD1. The CDR3 has 16 residues. Germline V gene lookup returns CDR1 SGHTA and CDR2 FQGNSA. V trimming: 8 bases; J trimming: 5 bases; junction bases outside the gene matches: 12. The CDR3 nucleotides are TGTGCCAGCTACAGGGGGCGCGACGGCCGGACCGGGGAGCTGTTTTTT. This sequence encodes CASYRGRDGRTGELFF.

This clone was seen a single time. The rearrangement links TRBV7-9 to TRBJ2-7; maybe TRBD1 (6 bases). CDR1 SEHNR and CDR2 FQNEAQ come from the germline V gene (reference sequence). V shed 2 bases and J shed 0 bases, with 17 bases lying between them. This CDR3 spans 17 amino acids. DNA of the CDR3: TGTGCCAGCAGCTTAATTCCGGGGCAGGGGTTCTCCTACGAGCAGTACTTC. It yields the protein CASSLIPGQGFSYEQYF.